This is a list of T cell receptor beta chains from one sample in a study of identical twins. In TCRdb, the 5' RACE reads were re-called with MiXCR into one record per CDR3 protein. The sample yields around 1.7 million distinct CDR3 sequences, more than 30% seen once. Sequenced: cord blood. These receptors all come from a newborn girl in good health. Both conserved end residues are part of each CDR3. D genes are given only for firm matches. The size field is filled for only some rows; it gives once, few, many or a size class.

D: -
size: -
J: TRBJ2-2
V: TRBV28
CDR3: CASIRGMAGELFF
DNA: TGTGCCAGCATCAGGGGAATGGCCGGGGAGCTGTTTTTT

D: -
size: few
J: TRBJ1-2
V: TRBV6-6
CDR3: CASIGGPLGVANYGYTF
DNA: TGTGCCAGCATAGGGGGGCCTTTGGGAGTTGCTAACTATGGCTACACCTTC

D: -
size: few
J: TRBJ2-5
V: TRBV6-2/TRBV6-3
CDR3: CASSYYRGRETQYF
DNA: TGTGCCAGCAGTTACTATCGGGGGCGGGAGACCCAGTACTTC

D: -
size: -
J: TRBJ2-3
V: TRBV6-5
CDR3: CASSPRGSLADTQYF
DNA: TGTGCCAGCAGCCCCCGGGGGAGCTTGGCAGATACGCAGTATTTT

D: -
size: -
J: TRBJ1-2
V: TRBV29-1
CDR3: CSVEDWEGNYSYTF
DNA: TGCAGCGTTGAAGACTGGGAGGGGAACTATAGCTACACCTTC

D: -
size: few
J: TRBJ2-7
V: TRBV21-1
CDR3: CASSLNHCNEQYF
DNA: TGTGCCAGCTCCCTGAACCATTGCAACGAGCAGTACTTC

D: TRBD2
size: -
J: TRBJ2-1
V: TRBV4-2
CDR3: CASSQDPTSGRLNEQFF
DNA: TGTGCCAGCAGCCAAGATCCCACTAGCGGGAGGCTTAATGAGCAGTTCTTC

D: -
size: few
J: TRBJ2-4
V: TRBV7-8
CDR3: CASSSHGLRDIQYF
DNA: TGTGCCAGCAGCTCCCACGGCCTTAGAGACATTCAGTACTTC

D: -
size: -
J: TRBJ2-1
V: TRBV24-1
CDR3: CATSDFKSSYNEQFF
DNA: TGTGCCACCAGTGATTTTAAAAGCTCCTACAATGAGCAGTTCTTC

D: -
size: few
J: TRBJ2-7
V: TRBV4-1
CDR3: CASSQDLRAYEQYF
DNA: TGCGCCAGCAGCCAAGATTTGAGGGCCTACGAGCAGTACTTC

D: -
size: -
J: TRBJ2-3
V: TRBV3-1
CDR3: CASSQGSGLRRDTQYF
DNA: TGTGCCAGCAGCCAGGGTTCGGGACTCAGAAGGGATACGCAGTATTTT

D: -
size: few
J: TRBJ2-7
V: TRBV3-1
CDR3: CASSQARGVQYF
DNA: TGTGCCAGCAGCCAAGCTCGGGGAGTGCAGTACTTC

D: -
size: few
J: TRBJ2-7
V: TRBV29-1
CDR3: CSAILVMSSYEQYF
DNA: TGCAGCGCCATACTAGTTATGAGCTCCTACGAGCAGTACTTC

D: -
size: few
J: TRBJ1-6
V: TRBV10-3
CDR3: CAIAQGNNSPLHF
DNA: TGTGCCATAGCGCAAGGGAATAATTCACCCCTCCACTTT

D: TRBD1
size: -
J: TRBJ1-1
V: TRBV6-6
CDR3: CASSSNRGPLNTEAFF
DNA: TGTGCCAGCAGTTCCAACAGGGGGCCTTTGAACACTGAAGCTTTCTTT

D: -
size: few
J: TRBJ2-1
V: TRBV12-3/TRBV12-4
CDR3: CASSPTTPSSEQFF
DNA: TGTGCCAGCAGCCCAACTACCCCTAGCAGTGAGCAGTTCTTC

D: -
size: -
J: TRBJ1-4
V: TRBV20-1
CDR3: CSAREAGTHLVEKLFF
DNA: TGCAGTGCTAGAGAGGCCGGGACCCATCTTGTTGAAAAACTGTTTTTT

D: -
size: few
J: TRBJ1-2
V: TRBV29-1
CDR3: CSVDVYGPFTYTF
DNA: TGCAGCGTTGACGTCTATGGGCCCTTTACCTACACCTTC

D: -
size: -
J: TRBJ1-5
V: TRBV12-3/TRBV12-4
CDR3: CASSLEQGHQPQHF
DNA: TGTGCCAGCAGTTTAGAACAGGGCCATCAGCCCCAGCATTTT

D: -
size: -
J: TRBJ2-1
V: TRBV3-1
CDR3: CASSQFPGLLYNEQFF
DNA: TGTGCCAGCAGCCAATTCCCGGGACTCCTCTACAATGAGCAGTTCTTC

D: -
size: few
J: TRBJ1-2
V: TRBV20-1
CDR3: CSARLGSGYTF
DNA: TGCAGTGCTAGGTTAGGGTCTGGCTACACCTTC

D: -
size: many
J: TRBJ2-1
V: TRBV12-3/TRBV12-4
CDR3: CASSSTNEQFF
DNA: TGTGCCAGCAGTTCGACCAATGAGCAGTTCTTC

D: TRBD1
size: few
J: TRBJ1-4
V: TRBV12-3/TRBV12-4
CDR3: CASSAYRGGEKLFF
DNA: TGTGCCAGCAGTGCCTACAGGGGAGGCGAAAAACTGTTTTTT

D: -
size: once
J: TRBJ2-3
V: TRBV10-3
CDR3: CAISGGDTSTDTQYF
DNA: TGTGCCATCAGTGGGGGGGATACTAGCACAGATACGCAGTATTTT

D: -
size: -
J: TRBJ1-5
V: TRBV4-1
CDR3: CASSQPGQRQPQHF
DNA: TGCGCCAGCAGCCAACCGGGGCAGAGGCAGCCCCAGCATTTT

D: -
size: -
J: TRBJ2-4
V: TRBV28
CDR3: CASSPLLAENIQYF
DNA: TGTGCCAGCAGTCCCCTCCTAGCCGAAAACATTCAGTACTTC

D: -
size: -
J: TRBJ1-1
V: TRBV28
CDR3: CASRTMGGAIWTEAFF
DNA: TGTGCCAGCAGAACCATGGGCGGGGCAATCTGGACTGAAGCTTTCTTT

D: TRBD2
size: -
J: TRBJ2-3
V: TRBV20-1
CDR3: CSAGLAGGFDTQYF
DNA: TGCAGTGCCGGACTAGCGGGGGGGTTCGATACGCAGTATTTT

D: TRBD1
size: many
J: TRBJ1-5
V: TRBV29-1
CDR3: CSVAGGQGTQPQHF
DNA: TGCAGCGTTGCGGGGGGACAGGGGACTCAGCCCCAGCATTTT

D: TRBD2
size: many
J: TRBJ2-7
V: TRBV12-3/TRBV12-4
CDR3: CASSLGAAGTSYEQYF
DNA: TGTGCCAGCAGTTTAGGGGCAGCGGGGACTTCCTACGAGCAGTACTTC

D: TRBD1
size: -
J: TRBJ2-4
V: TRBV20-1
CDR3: CSARDRVLKPQGPLAKNIQYF
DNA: TGCAGTGCTAGAGATAGGGTTCTTAAACCACAGGGGCCCTTAGCCAAAAACATTCAGTACTTC

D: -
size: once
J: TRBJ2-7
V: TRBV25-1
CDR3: CASSTQGGSYEQYF
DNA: TGTGCCAGCAGTACACAGGGAGGCTCCTACGAGCAGTACTTC

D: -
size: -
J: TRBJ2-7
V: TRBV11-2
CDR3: CANSLGSTLRLSYEQYF
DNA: TGTGCCAACAGCTTAGGTTCGACCTTAAGACTTTCCTACGAGCAGTACTTC

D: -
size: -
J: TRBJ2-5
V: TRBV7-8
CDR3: CASRGTGVQETQYF
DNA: TGTGCCAGCCGGGGAACGGGCGTCCAAGAGACCCAGTACTTC

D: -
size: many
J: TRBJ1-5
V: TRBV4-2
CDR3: CASSQDPGNQPQHF
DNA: TGTGCCAGCAGCCAAGACCCAGGGAATCAGCCCCAGCATTTT

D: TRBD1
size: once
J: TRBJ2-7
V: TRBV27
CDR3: CASSFLRTGSYEQYF
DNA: TGTGCCAGCAGTTTTCTCCGGACAGGATCCTACGAGCAGTACTTC

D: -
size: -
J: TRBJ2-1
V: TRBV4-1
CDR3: CASSQETGALGNEQFF
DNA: TGCGCCAGCAGCCAGGAGACGGGAGCATTGGGGAATGAGCAGTTCTTC

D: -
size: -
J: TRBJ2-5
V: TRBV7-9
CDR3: CASSSKDPLQKETQYF
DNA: TGTGCCAGCAGCTCCAAGGACCCCCTACAGAAAGAGACCCAGTACTTC

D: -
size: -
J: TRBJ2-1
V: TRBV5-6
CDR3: CASSLVPSRRNEQFF
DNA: TGTGCCAGCAGCTTGGTCCCCAGTCGGCGGAATGAGCAGTTCTTC

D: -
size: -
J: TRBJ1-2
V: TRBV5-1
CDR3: CASSYLRDTYGYTF
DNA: TGCGCCAGCAGCTATCTCCGGGACACCTATGGCTACACCTTC

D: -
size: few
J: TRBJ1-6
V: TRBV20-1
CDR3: CSARGDFNSPLHF
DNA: TGCAGTGCTAGAGGGGATTTTAATTCACCCCTCCACTTT

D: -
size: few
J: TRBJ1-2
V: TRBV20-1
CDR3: CSARAGRGYGYTF
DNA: TGCAGTGCTAGAGCAGGCCGCGGCTATGGCTACACCTTC

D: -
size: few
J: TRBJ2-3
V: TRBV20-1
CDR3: CSASRSTHFTDTQYF
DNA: TGCAGTGCCAGTCGATCCACCCACTTCACAGATACGCAGTATTTT

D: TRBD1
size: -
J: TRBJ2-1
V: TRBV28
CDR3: CASSSTGTGGVEQFF
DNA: TGTGCCAGCAGTTCTACCGGGACAGGGGGTGTTGAGCAGTTCTTC

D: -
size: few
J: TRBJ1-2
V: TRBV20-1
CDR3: CSARGGRGYTF
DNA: TGCAGTGCCCGCGGGGGGCGAGGCTACACCTTC